The 4 T cell receptor beta chains in this list originate from one sample, sequenced in a study of OX40 agonist ivuxolimab in advanced cancers. Data came from immunoSEQ multiplex PCR; TCRdb stores just in-frame clones and leaves some out. The data hold about 80,000 clones, with about nine tenths observed a single time. The sequencing here drew on CD4+ or CD8+ T cells sorted from blood, taken in a trial of the OX40 agonist ivuxolimab. Receptor source: an adult with an advanced solid tumor such as melanoma, head and neck, liver or kidney cancer.

Details on this clone: The junction does not match germline at one end; this may be a read error. The chain combines TRBV7-7 with TRBJ2-3; D gene unclear. The CDR3 is 15 residues long. Germline V CDR1 and CDR2: SSHAT, FNYEAQ (reference sequence). This chain's CDR3 is CASSRGTAYTDTQYF. CDR3 sequence (DNA): TGTGCTAGCAGCCGCGGCACGGCTTACACAGATACGCAGTATTTT.

The chain recombines TRBV27 with TRBJ2-5; the D gene is possibly TRBD1 (5 bases). Deletions cut 4 bases from V and 5 bases from J, with 11 bases between. The CDR3 runs 13 residues. Germline CDR1 is MNHEY and CDR2 is SMNVEV (reference sequence). CDR3 sequence: CASSSRDWETQYF. The DNA of the CDR3 is TGTGCCAGCAGTTCCAGGGATTGGGAGACCCAGTACTTC.

V usage is TRBV4-2 and J usage is TRBJ2-5; 12 nucleotides line up with TRBD1. From germline, CDR1 is LGHNA and CDR2 YNFKEQ. J lost 5 bases, V lost 4 bases, and 8 bases had no gene match. The CDR3 is made up of 16 amino acids. The CDR3 DNA sequence: TGTGCCAGCAGCCGAGGGACAGGGGGCGCGCAGGAGACCCAGTACTTC. The encoded protein is CASSRGTGGAQETQYF.

This clone was observed once. The chain recombines TRBV10-3 with TRBJ2-5; D gene uncertain. The J call may be mistaken, given a closer DNA end match to TRBJ2-7. Germline V gene lookup returns CDR1 ENHRY and CDR2 SYGVKD. CDR3 size: 11 residues. CDR3 region: CAISVGYEQYF. The CDR3 bases are TGTGCCATCAGTGTGGGATACGAGCAGTACTTC.